The 11 T cell receptor beta chains listed next were all sequenced from one sample in a study of shared clonotypes between healthy human individuals. Profiling relied on immunoSEQ multiplex PCR, and the TCRdb table lists in-frame clones only, not all of them. The sample lists around 980,000 clones, more than 75% seen once, with roughly 0.55% in the top ten. Sequenced: memory CD4+ T cells from PBMCs. The subset was: CD45RA-negative fraction. The receptors were gathered from a man between 18 and 35 years old in good health. Some clones in this sample may be carry-over from other donors' samples.

The CDR3 DNA sequence: TGTGCCAGCAGCAAGCGGGACAGTTGGATGAACACTGAAGCTTTCTTT. Translated: CASSKRDSWMNTEAFF. The chain combines TRBV21-1 with TRBJ1-1; the table's D call TRBD1 went unverified against the DNA. TRBV21-1 is marked as a pseudogene. This CDR3 has 16 residues.

The genes are TRBV28 and TRBJ1-1; TRBD1 matches 7 bases. V shed 1 base and J 2 bases; nucleotides not matched to a gene: 4. The CDR3 spans 15 residues. Looked up from germline, CDR1 is MDHEN and CDR2 is SYDVKM. CDR3 coding DNA: TGTGCCAGCAGTTTATACGGGACAGTCAACACTGAAGCTTTCTTT. Protein sequence: CASSLYGTVNTEAFF.

In nucleotides, the CDR3 is TGTGCCAGCAGCTTAGGGCGGGAGACCGAGCAGTTCTTC. Encoded protein: CASSLGRETEQFF. The V and J genes are TRBV7-3 and TRBJ2-1, with 7 bases matching TRBD2. V dropped 2 bases and J dropped 10; count of bases not matched to a gene: 5. The CDR3 extends over 13 amino acids. Germline V gives CDR1 SGHTA, CDR2 FQGTGA. Using reference TRBV7-3 and TRBJ2-1 for the parts outside the CDR3, the full variable domain is GAGVSQTPSNKVTEKGKYVELRCDPISGHTALYWYRQSLGQGPEFLIYFQGTGAADDSGLPNDRFFAVRPEGSVSTLKIQRTERGDSAVYLCASSLGRETEQFFGPGTRLTVL.

The J gene is TRBJ1-2, the V gene TRBV6-5, with 7 bases aligning to TRBD1. The CDR3 has 14 amino acids. V trimming: 5 bases; J trimming: 8 bases; junction bases outside the gene matches: 11. Germline lookup yields CDR1 MNHEY and CDR2 SVGAGI. CDR3 in amino acids: CASSATGLSGGYTF. The CDR3 DNA reads TGTGCCAGCAGTGCGACAGGGTTAAGCGGCGGCTACACCTTC.

This clone was seen only once. The chain employs TRBV5-6 and TRBJ2-3, with TRBD2 matching 11 bases. V was pared by 4 bases and J by 0 bases, with 13 bases of the junction left unmatched. Germline lookup yields CDR1 SGHDT and CDR2 YYEEEE. The CDR3 spans 19 residues. The CDR3 coding sequence is TGTGCCAGCAGCCTGACTAGCGGGATTGGGACCACTAGCACAGATACGCAGTATTTT. It codes for CASSLTSGIGTTSTDTQYF.

The CDR3 DNA reads TGTGCCAGCCAGCAGGGGACAGGGGGCCGGGAGACCCAGTACTTC. Amino acids: CASQQGTGGRETQYF. The chain combines TRBV7-3 with TRBJ2-5; 12 bases align to TRBD1. Per the germline V gene, CDR1 is SGHTA and CDR2 is FQGTGA. The CDR3 is 15 amino acids. V was clipped by 8 bases and J by 5 bases; unmatched bases: 9.

CDR3 bases: TGTGCCAGCAGCTTAGGGGACAGTTCTTATGGCTACACCTTC. This sequence encodes CASSLGDSSYGYTF. The chain uses TRBV7-8 and TRBJ1-2, with TRBD1 matching 7 bases. Germline trimming cut 1 base from V and 5 bases from J; bases unmatched to any gene: 4. The CDR3 extends over 14 amino acids. Germline CDR1 reads SGHVS; CDR2 reads FQNEAQ.

In its sample, this clone was seen a few times. CDR3 sequence reads: CASSIEGGSYEQYF. In DNA, the CDR3 is TGTGCCAGTAGTATAGAAGGGGGGTCCTACGAGCAGTACTTC. The rearrangement uses TRBV19 and TRBJ2-7; D is perhaps TRBD1 or TRBD2 (6 bases each). The V gene lost 0 bases and the J gene lost 1 base, with 7 bases spanning the gap. CDR3 length equals 14 residues. CDR1 and CDR2 from the germline V gene are LNHDA and SQIVND (reference sequence).

The chain combines TRBV5-1 with TRBJ1-1; tentative D call: TRBD1 (5 bases). V lost 2 bases, J lost 4 bases, and 18 bases lay in between. CDR1 is SGHRS, CDR2 YFSETQ, per germline. This CDR3 spans 16 amino acids. The CDR3 sequence: CASSFRPGEGSTEAFF. CDR3 nucleotides: TGCGCCAGCAGCTTCCGACCGGGGGAGGGGAGCACTGAAGCTTTCTTT.

This clone has only one observation. The J gene is TRBJ1-5, the V gene TRBV6-5; perhaps TRBD1 as D (5 bases). Trimming removed 2 bases at V and 6 bases at J, with 14 bases between. The CDR3 is made up of 15 amino acids. CDR1 and CDR2 from the germline V gene are MNHEY and SVGAGI. CDR3 protein: CASSYRTGLFQPQHF. CDR3 DNA sequence: TGTGCCAGCAGTTACCGCACGGGACTATTTCAGCCCCAGCATTTT.

The chain carries TRBV2 and TRBJ2-3; perhaps TRBD1 as D (5 bases). CDR1 and CDR2 (germline): SNHLY, FYNNEI. Trimming stripped 4 bases from V and 0 bases from J, with 14 bases between. The length of the CDR3 is 16 residues. The CDR3 bases are TGTGCCAGCAGTGCAGGACACTACCTTAGCACAGATACGCAGTATTTT. Its translation: CASSAGHYLSTDTQYF. Looking up the rest from reference TRBV2 and TRBJ2-3 gives the full variable domain: EPEVTQTPSHQVTQMGQEVILRCVPISNHLYFYWYRQILGQKVEFLVSFYNNEISEKSEIFDDQFSVERPDGSNFTLKIRSTKLEDSAMYFCASSAGHYLSTDTQYFGPGTRLTVL.